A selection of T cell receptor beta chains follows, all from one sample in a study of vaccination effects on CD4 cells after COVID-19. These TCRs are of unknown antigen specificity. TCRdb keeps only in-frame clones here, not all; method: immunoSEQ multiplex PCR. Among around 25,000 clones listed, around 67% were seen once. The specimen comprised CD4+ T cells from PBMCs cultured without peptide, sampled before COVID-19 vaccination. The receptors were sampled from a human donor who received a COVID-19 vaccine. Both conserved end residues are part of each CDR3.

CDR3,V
CASSPGGGGGPVYEQYF,TRBV3-1/TRBV3-2
CASSPQGNTIYF,TRBV18
CASGLGLAGGVQFF,TRBV12-5
CASSNPRDGPYEQYF,TRBV6-5
CSVVYSMNTEAFF,TRBV29-1
CASRRPGGAGSEAFF,TRBV28
CASSHGGLHGYTF,TRBV3-1/TRBV3-2
CAWTTGLREKLFF,TRBV30
CASSPDRAGYTF,TRBV7-8
CASSLLSWAGGPEYEQFF,TRBV7-2
CASSGGRLKTTEAFF,TRBV2
CASSLVAGDNEQFF,TRBV7-9
CASSLVGGINYEQYF,TRBV11-2
CASSPRDSNQPQHF,TRBV6-5
CASSLGPGYNQPQHF,TRBV7-8
CASRIDRISYNEQFF,TRBV27
CASSATSGRVDEQFF,TRBV2
CASSPGLPGNEQFF,TRBV7-9
CASSPNRWGDSYEQYF,TRBV7-2
CASSPSDSREQYF,TRBV18
CAWGTGLISGANVLTF,TRBV30
CASKSGYSNQPQHF,TRBV19
CASSTNHRDFNQPQHF,TRBV19
CASSLDGQGSYGYTF,TRBV11-2
CASSDSPGRGATRGYTF,TRBV6-4
CASSLQGIYGYTF,TRBV7-2
CASSFGGGFEKLFF,TRBV7-9
CASSWGYNEQFF,TRBV28
CASSLDGDYTDTQYF,TRBV5-1
CASSLGGAGGRYEQYF,TRBV5-4
CASSYGLINGYTF,TRBV18
CSARVGSPLHF,TRBV20-1
CSVSTGMGGNTIYF,TRBV29-1
CSASGGHGYTF,TRBV20-1
CASSPQRNQPQHF,TRBV12-3/TRBV12-4
CATSRDKASNYGYTF,TRBV15
CASSQGGSTDTQYF,TRBV4-2
CASRDGTGRFIETQYF,TRBV5-1
CASSFFARATDTQYF,TRBV7-3
CASSLNTGELFF,TRBV5-5
CASSLDVGGAHVLMDTQYF,TRBV11-2
CASSLGTGLGNTEAFF,TRBV7-9
CASSLQAGAGNEQFF,TRBV28
CASSESWTGASNQPQHF,TRBV19
CASSEGAYTDTQYF,TRBV5-1
CASSQVLGGTEAFF,TRBV4-1
CASSSSLNTEAFF,TRBV14
CASSKVGQGSNQPQHF,TRBV21-1
CAWSWLGETQYF,TRBV30
CASSQDVSYGYTF,TRBV4-1
CASSQEGREPYNEQFF,TRBV4-2
CATSRGPGALDTEAFF,TRBV15
CASSFSGDGYTF,TRBV7-9
CASSLVLDGSGYNEQFF,TRBV4-1